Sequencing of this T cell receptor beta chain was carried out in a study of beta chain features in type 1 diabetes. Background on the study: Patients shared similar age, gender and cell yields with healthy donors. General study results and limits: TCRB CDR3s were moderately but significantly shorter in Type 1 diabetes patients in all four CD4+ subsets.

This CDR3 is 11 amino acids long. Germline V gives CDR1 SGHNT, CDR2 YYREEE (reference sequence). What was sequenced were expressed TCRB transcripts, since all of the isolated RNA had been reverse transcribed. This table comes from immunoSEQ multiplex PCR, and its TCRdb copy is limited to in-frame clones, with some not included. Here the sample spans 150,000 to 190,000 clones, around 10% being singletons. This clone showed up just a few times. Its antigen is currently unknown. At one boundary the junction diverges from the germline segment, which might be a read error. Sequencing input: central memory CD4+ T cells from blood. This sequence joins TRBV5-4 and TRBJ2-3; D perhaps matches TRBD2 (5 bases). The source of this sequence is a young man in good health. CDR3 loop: CASSLERELEF. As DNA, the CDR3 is TGTGCCAGCAGCTTGGAGAGGGAACTCGAGTTT.